This T cell receptor beta chain was sequenced for a study of identical twins. The table lists this clonotype with a few counts. A read error may explain this, as a much larger clone is one base away. The CDR3 is 15 amino acids. Trimming took 0 bases from V and 6 from J; bases not matched to a gene: 0. Germline V gene data show CDR1 as MNHEY and CDR2 as SVGAGI. Via MiXCR, TCRdb re-called the 5' RACE reads, giving one row per CDR3 protein. The sample consists of 200,000 to 250,000 distinct CDR3 sequences, approximately 7% of them appearing once. These same data were also listed under a study on yellow fever vaccine responses in identical twins.

V gene TRBV6-5 combines with J gene TRBJ2-1; TRBD2 matches at 12 bases. The origin of this receptor is a woman between 18 and 29 years old in good health. What was sequenced was memory (CD45RO+) T cells sorted from blood. CDR3 sequence: CASSYSTSGSNEQFF. The CDR3 DNA follows: TGTGCCAGCAGTTACTCGACTAGCGGGAGCAATGAGCAGTTCTTC.